This T cell receptor beta chain emerged from a study of blood T cell repertoires in COVID-19. Study summary: Acute-phase and convalescent COVID-19 samples originated in the United States, Italy and Spain. PBMCs, B-cell-depleted T cells, or T cells provided the cDNA or gDNA that made up the material.

Looked up from germline, CDR1 is SQVTM and CDR2 is ANQGSEA. This CDR3 has 13 amino acids. V lost 1 base, J lost 5 bases, and 11 bases lay in between. This clone was seen only once. Assay: immunoSEQ multiplex PCR; the TCRdb copy retains only in-frame clones and omits some. The sample records hundreds of thousands of clones, around 80% being singletons. This sequence joins TRBV29-1 and TRBJ1-2; D possibly corresponds to TRBD1 (6 bases). The sequencing input was peripheral blood. The clonotype originates from a woman in her 50s with acute or convalescent COVID-19. The CDR3 sequence: CSVEGWGRYGYTF. CDR3 nucleotide sequence: TGCAGCGTTGAAGGGTGGGGGCGATATGGCTACACCTTC.